This TCR beta chain is drawn from a study of blood T cell repertoires in COVID-19 (dated by TCRdb to the early 2020s). Some background on the complete study: Collaborator samples came from the United States, Italy and Spain and covered acute and convalescent phases of COVID-19. The repertoires were released in a freely available public database intended as a resource for research on the immune response to SARS-CoV-2. The sample metadata nearly always contained a de-identified subject ID, COVID-19 status, age in years and sex. Where HLA class I and class II types were available, the types were taken from metadata supplied by the sample provider, not from assay-based typing. The dataset comprised deeply sampled blood TCRbeta repertoires from subjects exposed to, actively infected with, or recovered from COVID-19. Samples were obtained from the ongoing ImmuneRACE study (first 160 participants) and from about 1,300 subjects provided by 6 global collaborators. The material from the prospective study consisted of cDNA or gDNA derived from T cells, B-cell-depleted T cells, or PBMCs.

Whole blood was collected in K2EDTA tubes by collaborating institutions according to the institutions' own protocols. For TCRbeta analysis, collaborators shipped samples as frozen whole blood, isolated PBMCs, or DNA extracted from either of those sample types. Trimmed from V: 5 bases; trimmed from J: 3 bases; junction bases lacking a gene match: 11. The CDR3, cysteine through phenylalanine, is 16 amino acids long. The sequence is cut down to CDR3 DNA, 48 bases in frame from base 1. The germline V gene encodes CDR1 SGHRS and CDR2 YFSETQ. The paper as a whole reports these results and caveats: The amount of clinical and demographic metadata varied by source and participant and was provided uncurated.

TCRbeta CDR3 regions were amplified from genomic DNA by means of the immunoSEQ Assay, a bias-controlled multiplex PCR. The paper's processing steps were these. The number of nucleated cells in each sample was estimated from the amplification of reference gene primers within the assay. To quantify the absolute abundance of each unique TCRbeta CDR3 rearrangement, sequence reads were collapsed and filtered. For each sample, productive Simpson clonality was calculated as the square root of Simpson's diversity index over productive rearrangements. This is the immuneACCESS table as TCRdb keeps it, with only in-frame sequences that have V and J called. A part of the clones is gone; compared with another copy, unresolved V genes explain less than half, and the rest is unexplained. V and J calls and clone size are copied from that table; D and trimming were computed from the DNA. Recorded for this sample are fewer than 400,000 clones; more than 75% of them occurred a single time. The top ten clones comprise about 3% of the sample.

A remark on this clone: Its antigen is still unknown. Base qualities are not recorded, but no much larger clone differs from it by a single base.

The chain was built from TRBV5-1 and TRBJ2-7, with 10 middle bases fitting TRBD2. This receptor was identified in a human donor in a cohort sampled during active COVID-19. Sequencing was done on a sample of peripheral blood. The nucleotide sequence is TGCGCCAGCAGGAGACGACCCGGGACTAGCGACTACGAGCAGTACTTC. This encodes CASRRRPGTSDYEQYF.